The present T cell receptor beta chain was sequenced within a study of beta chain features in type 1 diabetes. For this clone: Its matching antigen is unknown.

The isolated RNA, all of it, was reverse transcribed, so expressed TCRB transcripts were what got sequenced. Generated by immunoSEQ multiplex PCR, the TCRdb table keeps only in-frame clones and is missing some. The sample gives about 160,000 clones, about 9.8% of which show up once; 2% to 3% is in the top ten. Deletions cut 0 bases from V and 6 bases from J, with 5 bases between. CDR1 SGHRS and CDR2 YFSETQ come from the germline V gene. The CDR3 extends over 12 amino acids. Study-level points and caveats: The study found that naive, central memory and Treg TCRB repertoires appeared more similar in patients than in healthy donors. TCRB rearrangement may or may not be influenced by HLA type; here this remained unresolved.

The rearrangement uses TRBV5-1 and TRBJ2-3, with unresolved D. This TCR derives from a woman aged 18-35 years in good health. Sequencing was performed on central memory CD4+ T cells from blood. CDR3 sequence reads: CASSLVGDTQYF. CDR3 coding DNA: TGCGCCAGCAGCTTGGTCGGGGATACGCAGTATTTT.